This TCR beta chain was found in a study of cytomegalovirus exposure and HLA in healthy donors (dated by TCRdb to about 2017). With respect to the entire study: An earlier analysis of around 600 of the donors reported 276 Gb of sequence data and roughly 110 million unique TCR beta sequences from some 180 million T cells. About 280 gigabases of sequencing data and 91 million or so unique TCR sequences made up an early release that covered several hundred HLA-typed donors. Of the roughly 390 genotyped donors, more than 75% were placed in the genetic ancestry cluster associated with self-reported Caucasian donors. The aim of the study was to test whether cataloging public T cell receptors could identify signatures of past pathogen exposure. The study profiled the T cell repertoires of some 610 subjects by immunosequencing and related them to cytomegalovirus serostatus. Along with the approximately 600-subject first cohort, a separate validation cohort of about 110 different subjects was used. High-throughput TCR immunosequencing, statistical association of individual TCRs with disease status, and machine learning were combined to predict cytomegalovirus infection status. A later analysis re-analyzed previously published TCR beta repertoires from 550 to 700 donors and added high-resolution HLA genotyping to study TCR occurrence patterns. Rather than using new phenotypic data, the later analysis identified candidate immune exposures from TCR beta sequences and from how often those sequences occurred across donors. In an earlier analysis of 587 of the donors, high-throughput TCR beta sequencing was used to judge whether each TCR beta V gene segment behaved as functional or pseudogenic. Alongside the repertoire data, information on donor age, sex, ethnicity and CMV serostatus was compiled. A later genetic analysis used genome-wide SNP genotypes for about 60% of the roughly 700 donors, treating that subset as a discovery cohort. Every discovery cohort repertoire had been produced on one sequencing platform. Class I and class II HLA loci were covered by the typing at four-digit resolution. Typing coverage differed by locus: A, B, C, DRB1 and DQB1 were typed in about 629-640 donors, DQA1 in approximately 520, DPA1 in over 600, and DPB1 in around 440. About five DR-DQ haplotypes were handled as single units for association and clustering because linkage in the cohort was strong. Among approximately 370 genotyped donors of the cohort, an average of roughly 230,000 unique TCR beta nucleotide sequences was sequenced per donor, of which roughly 18% were non-productive.

According to the germline V gene, CDR1 reads MNHEY and CDR2 reads SVGAGI. V is clipped by 4 bases and J by 12 bases, and the sequence between their germline boundaries is 16 bases long. From its cysteine to its phenylalanine, the CDR3 spans 12 amino acids. The retained sequence is limited to the CDR3, 36 bases, with the frame set at the first base. What the study reported, not specific to this receptor: Linkage disequilibrium might explain the correlated functional status among segregating V segments, but an unknown experimental factor could not be excluded. When HLA alleles, especially DR and DQ, strongly co-occurred, attributing TCR associations to individual alleles was difficult. A few of the identified cytomegalovirus-associated TCR beta chains were confirmed in vitro to be specific for cytomegalovirus antigens. Several of the top co-occurrence clusters appeared to be linked to parvovirus B19, influenza, CMV and Epstein-Barr virus, according to a later analysis. Because HLA typing was missing for some donors at each locus, association tests included only the typed subset. The authors suggested that the approach could potentially be extended to other disease states and immunological phenotypes. A later analysis associated 15,000 or so TCR beta sequences with specific HLA alleles at a false discovery rate of 0.05. A later genetic analysis reported fewer N-insertions in productive TCRs among donors in an Asian-associated ancestry cluster than the roughly 620-donor mean. The sequencing pipeline was judged likely to have produced a cluster of highly shared sequence variants as a technical artifact. The earlier analysis of approximately 540 of the donors excluded 15 to 20 rarely observed V segments, including chromosome 9 orphons, because counts were too low. Cytomegalovirus status was reported to be diagnosed by the classifier with high specificity and sensitivity in both the original and validation cohorts. V-gene and J-gene trimming of TCR beta chains was associated with a missense DCLRE1C variant in a later genetic analysis, and the association was replicated in an independent cohort. In an earlier analysis of more than 500 of the donors, most TCR beta V segments appeared in productive rearrangements about 87% or about 30% of the time, broadly matching IMGT annotations. In a later analysis, most CMV-associated TCR beta chains were found to appear HLA-restricted, with HLA associations seemingly driven largely by CMV exposure. In this cohort, only TCR beta chains were sequenced, and detectable features were limited by the absence of alpha or paired-chain data. Some IMGT-functional V segments, including TRBV6-2 and TRBV6-3, could not be told apart with the 87-base-pair reads, so those segments were excluded. In a later analysis, TCR association rates were found to vary across HLA loci, with the most associated TCRs seen for DRB1 alleles and the fewest for HLA-C alleles. A further reported finding was that TCR beta sequences accurately predicted the HLA-A and HLA-B alleles for most subjects in the first cohort. The study gave a list of over 150 TCR beta chains associated with cytomegalovirus. CMV serostatus was the only immune exposure information available for the cohort. Presence/absence analyses assumed roughly uniform sequencing depth across donors, an assumption that may not hold. In a later analysis, HLA-associated TCR beta chains showed more clonal expansion and lower generation probabilities than non-associated chains that were equally common. Most TCR sequences were seen in very few donors, while some public TCRs were found in many individuals.

The cohort comprised around 700 healthy bone marrow donors. At the time of sampling, every cohort member was nominally healthy, though immune exposures that went unrecorded were likely present. The donor was CMV seronegative and belonged to the group of over 350 seronegative cohort members. A peripheral blood sample was provided by each donor, and peripheral blood mononuclear cells were used for TCR beta sequencing. Genomic DNA extraction from the blood cell samples was performed with the Qiagen DNeasy Blood Extraction Kit. The library was produced with the immunoSEQ multiplex PCR assay. For the multiplex PCR, a mixture combining 60 forward primers for TCR Vbeta segments and 13 reverse primers for TCR Jbeta segments was used. The CDR3 region of rearranged TCR beta genes was amplified from genomic DNA with a multiplex PCR assay. The Illumina HiSeq System was used to sequence the amplified TCR beta libraries as 87-base-pair reads. The paper's processing steps were these. A later analysis counted tens of millions of unique TCR beta chains across the 650 to 800 repertoires, and about 10 million of these chains were shared by at least two donors. To remove PCR and sequencing errors, raw reads were error-corrected and collapsed into unique sequences using a nearest-neighbor algorithm that merged closely related sequences. To assign V, D and J gene segments, CDR3 sequences were aligned to IMGT reference sequences. For a sequence to be retained, at least a six-nucleotide match to both a V gene segment and a J gene segment was required. Rearrangements were called productive when the CDR3 lacked stop codons and stayed in frame with V and J; all others were non-productive. CDR3 was defined by IMGT convention, running from the second conserved V-encoded cysteine to the conserved J-encoded phenylalanine. The earlier analysis of about 560 of the donors excluded any sequence lacking an unambiguous match to a single V gene segment. In an earlier analysis of 587 of the donors, a V segment was called functional when productive rearrangements were above 56.7%, and segregating when the standard deviation between donors exceeded 5%. To diagnose cytomegalovirus status from the catalog of TCR beta chain sequences, a statistical classification framework was built. In a later analysis, V and J genes were assigned by comparing TCR nucleotide sequences against IMGT/GENE-DB human TR gene sequences. In a later analysis, CDR3 sequences and most-parsimonious VDJ recombination scenarios were assigned using the TCRdist pipeline. A later analysis defined each TCR beta chain by its CDR3 amino acid sequence plus V-gene family, and excluded reads lacking a unique V-gene family. In a later analysis, 500 to 650 highly shared, low-generation-probability nucleotide sequences were removed to address suspected cross-contamination and a sequencing artifact. In a later analysis, a clonal expansion index was calculated for each public chain from normalized within-repertoire ranks of inferred template counts. A later analysis computed generation probabilities with a VDJ recombination model fitted to out-of-frame rearrangements, and checked the results against IGoR. A later analysis scored TCR-TCR, TCR-HLA and TCR-CMV co-occurrence with hypergeometric tests, applying a repertoire-size bias correction to TCR pairs. False discovery rates were estimated in a later analysis by permuting HLA or CMV assignments 20 times. In a later analysis, co-occurring TCRs were grouped using DBSCAN, with TCRdist sequence similarity added in when clustering inside HLA-allele-positive subsets. For co-occurrence clustering, repertoires with fewer than 30,000 or more than 120,000 public chains were excluded, along with five repertoires with anomalous nucleotide sharing. This is the immuneACCESS table as TCRdb keeps it, with only in-frame sequences that have V and J called. A part of the clones is gone; compared with another copy, unresolved V genes explain less than half, and the rest is unexplained. Clone size and V and J calls were adopted from that table, with D and trimming inferred from the DNA. The sample table lists under 150,000 clones, 73% of them with a count of one. The ten largest clones add up to 1% to 1.5% of the sample.

Details on this clone: What antigen it recognizes has not been identified. No much larger clonotype is one base removed from it; base qualities were not supplied.

The sequenced sample was PBMCs. This chain is built from TRBV6-5 and TRBJ2-7; tentative D gene TRBD1, with 6 bases matching. The source of this sequence is a middle-aged woman in good health and CMV-seronegative. At the DNA level, the sequence is TGTGCCAGCAGTTCTGGACAGAAGAGTACGTACTTC. It codes for CASSSGQKSTYF.